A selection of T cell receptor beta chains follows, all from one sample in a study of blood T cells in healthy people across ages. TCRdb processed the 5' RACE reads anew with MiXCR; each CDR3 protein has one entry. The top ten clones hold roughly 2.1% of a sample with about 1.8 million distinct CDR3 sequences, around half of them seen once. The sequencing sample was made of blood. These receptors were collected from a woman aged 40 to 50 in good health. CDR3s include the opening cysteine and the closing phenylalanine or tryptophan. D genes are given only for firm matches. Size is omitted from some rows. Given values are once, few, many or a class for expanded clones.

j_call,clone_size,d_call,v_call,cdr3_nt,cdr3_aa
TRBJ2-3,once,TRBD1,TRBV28,TGTGCCAGCAGCAGTCCCGGGACAGGGGGCTTCAGGGATACGCAGTATTTT,CASSSPGTGGFRDTQYF
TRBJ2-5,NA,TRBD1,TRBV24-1,TGTGCCACCAGTGATGTAGGGACAGGGGATGCGGAGACCCAGTACTTC,CATSDVGTGDAETQYF
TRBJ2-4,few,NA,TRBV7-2,TGTGCCAGCAGTCACGCCGGGGCACCTACTAACAAAAACATTCAGTACTTC,CASSHAGAPTNKNIQYF
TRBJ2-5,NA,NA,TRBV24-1,TGTGCCACCAGTGCGACAGGGACCCCCGAAGCCGGGGGGTCCCAGTACTTC,CATSATGTPEAGGSQYF
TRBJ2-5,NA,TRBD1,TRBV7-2,TGTGCCAGCAGCTTCCCAGGGGGCTACGGGCAGTACTTC,CASSFPGGYGQYF
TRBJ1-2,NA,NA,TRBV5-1,TGCGCCAGCAGCTTTGACGGGACCCCCTATGGCTACACCTTC,CASSFDGTPYGYTF
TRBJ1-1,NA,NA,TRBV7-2,TGTGCCAGCAGCTTAGCGTTGGGGGATGATGTTAACACTGAAGCTTTCTTT,CASSLALGDDVNTEAFF
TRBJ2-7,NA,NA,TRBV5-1,TGCGCCAGCAGCCCCCTTCGGGGTGGAGGCGAGCAGTACTTC,CASSPLRGGGEQYF
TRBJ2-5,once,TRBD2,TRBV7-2,TGTGCCAGCATCCCGGGCCGGGCGGGGGGGCACCAAGAGACCCAGTACTTC,CASIPGRAGGHQETQYF
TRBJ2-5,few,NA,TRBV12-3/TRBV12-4,TGTGCCAGCAGTTTTTGGGTAGCAGGCCAAGAGACCCAGTACTTC,CASSFWVAGQETQYF
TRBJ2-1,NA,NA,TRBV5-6,TGTGTCAGCAGCCGTGGGCGGAGCTCCTACAATGAGCAGTTCTTC,CVSSRGRSSYNEQFF
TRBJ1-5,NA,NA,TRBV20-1,TGCAGTGCTATCCGGGACACAAGCAATCAGCCCCAGCATTTT,CSAIRDTSNQPQHF
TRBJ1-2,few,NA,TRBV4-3,TGCGCCAGCAGCCAAGATGCAAGTAACTATGGCTACACCTTC,CASSQDASNYGYTF
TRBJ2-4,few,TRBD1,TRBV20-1,TGCAGTGCTAGCCGGGACAGGGGAAACATTCAGTACTTC,CSASRDRGNIQYF
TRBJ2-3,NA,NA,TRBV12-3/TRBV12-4,TGTGCCAGCAGTTCGATGATAGGTGCGGATACGCAGTATTTT,CASSSMIGADTQYF
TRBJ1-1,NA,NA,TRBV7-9,TGTGCCAGCAGCCCACCCCCTCCGCGGGACACTGAAGCTTTCTTT,CASSPPPPRDTEAFF
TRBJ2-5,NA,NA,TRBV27,TGTGCCAGCAGTTTATGCTTTGCGGGTGAGACCCAGTACTTC,CASSLCFAGETQYF